The source of this TCR beta chain is a study of blood T cell repertoires in COVID-19. In the study overall: PBMCs, B-cell-depleted T cells, or T cells were the source of the cDNA or gDNA that made up the material.

The V and J ends lost 8 bases and 5 bases respectively, with 18 bases between them. This CDR3 contains 15 residues. Germline loops: CDR1 MNHEY, CDR2 SVGAGI. Source study methods: Estimates of nucleated cell counts were drawn from the amplification of reference gene primers. Clones were sequenced by immunoSEQ multiplex PCR, and TCRdb holds only the in-frame ones, with some missing. V and J calls and clone size are given by that table; D and trimming were obtained from the DNA. The data contain approximately 310,000 clones, more than 75% of them seen just once; the ten biggest clones take up roughly 7.1%.

The chain uses TRBV6-5 and TRBJ2-2; possible D gene TRBD2, 6 bases. The sequenced sample was peripheral blood. This sequence originates from a woman in her fifties or sixties who had recovered from COVID-19. This CDR3 is CASGRIERGTGELFF. The CDR3 region has the DNA TGTGCCAGCGGGAGGATAGAACGAGGAACCGGGGAGCTGTTTTTT.